This T cell receptor (beta chain) was sequenced in a study of blood T cell repertoires in COVID-19. Study overall: Both acute and convalescent COVID-19 samples were obtained from the United States, Italy and Spain.

Germline V lookup: CDR1 LGHNA, CDR2 YNFKEQ. V lost 1 base, J lost 3 bases, and 6 bases stayed unmatched. CDR3 length: 18 amino acids. Authors' analysis steps: Reference gene primer amplification gave estimated nucleated cell counts. Only in-frame clones appear in the TCRdb table, and some are missing; sequencing was by immunoSEQ multiplex PCR. The DNA gave D and trimming, while V, J and clone size come from that table. The sample lists under 90,000 clones, nearly 90% occurring once. This chain uses TRBV4-2 with TRBJ2-2, with TRBD2 matching over 12 bases. Sequences were obtained from peripheral blood. This sequence was found in a man aged 65 to 85 with active or convalescent COVID-19. CDR3 loop: CASSQGASGGADTGELFF. The DNA of the CDR3 is TGTGCCAGCAGCCAAGGAGCTAGCGGGGGGGCCGACACCGGGGAGCTGTTTTTT.